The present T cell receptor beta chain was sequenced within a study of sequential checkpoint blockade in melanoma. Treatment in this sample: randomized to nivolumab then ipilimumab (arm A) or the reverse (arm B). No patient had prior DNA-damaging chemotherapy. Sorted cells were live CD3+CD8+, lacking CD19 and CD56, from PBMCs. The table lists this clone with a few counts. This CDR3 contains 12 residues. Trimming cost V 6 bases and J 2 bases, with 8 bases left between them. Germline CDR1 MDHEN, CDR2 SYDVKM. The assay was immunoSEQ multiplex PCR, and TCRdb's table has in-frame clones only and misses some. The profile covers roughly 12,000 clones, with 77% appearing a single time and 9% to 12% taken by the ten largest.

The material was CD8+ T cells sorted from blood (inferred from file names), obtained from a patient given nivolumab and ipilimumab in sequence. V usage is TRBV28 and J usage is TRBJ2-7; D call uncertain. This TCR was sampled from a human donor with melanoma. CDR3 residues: CASSSGPYEQYF. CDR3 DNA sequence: TGTGCCAGCAGCAGTGGTCCCTACGAGCAGTACTTC.